The 25 T cell receptor beta chains below come from one sample, sequenced in a study of T cells expressing NK-cell markers. Each CDR3 protein gets one entry in TCRdb, which reprocessed the 5' RACE reads and gives no DNA. The sample has about 260,000 distinct CDR3 sequences; the top ten hold roughly 4.2%. Material: blood T cells: a sorted CD56 or NKG2C T cell subset, CD4+ or CD8+ T cells, or bulk PBMC T cells (not recorded which). Every receptor here comes from a woman between 18 and 69 years old in good health.

The rearrangement uses TRBV11-2 and TRBJ2-3; TCRdb lists TRBD1, though no DNA is available to test this call. CDR3 length equals 17 residues. The V gene's germline CDR1 is SGHAT and CDR2 FQNNGV. The CDR3: CASSLGGDSLGTDTQYF.

The chain joins TRBV4-3 to TRBJ1-4; with no DNA, the TCRdb D assignment of TRBD1 cannot be verified. From germline, CDR1 is LGHNA and CDR2 YSLEER. CDR3 length: 15 residues. The CDR3 region is CASSQRTVSNEKLFF.

The V gene is TRBV28, the J gene TRBJ1-5; the TCRdb call, TRBD1, lacks DNA for checking. Germline CDR1 MDHEN, CDR2 SYDVKM. The CDR3 extends over 12 amino acids. The CDR3: CAHSSPGQPQHF.

The V and J genes are TRBV20-1 and TRBJ1-2; lacking DNA, the TRBD1 call made by TCRdb goes unchecked. This CDR3 comprises 15 residues. Germline CDR1 is DFQATT and CDR2 is SNEGSKA (reference sequence). The CDR3 here is CSARPRQGGYYGYTF.

The chain uses TRBV29-1 and TRBJ1-1; TCRdb's D call, TRBD1, is unchecked because there is no DNA. Per germline, CDR1 SQVTM and CDR2 ANQGSEA. This CDR3 contains 13 residues. CDR3: CSARTDMNTEAFF.

The chain uses TRBV5-1 and TRBJ2-7. CDR1 and CDR2 (germline): SGHRS, YFSETQ. This CDR3 spans 14 amino acids. This CDR3 reads CASSLIGGPYEQYF.

The rearrangement joins TRBV29-1 to TRBJ1-1; the D call of TRBD1 rests on TCRdb alone, since no DNA is present to check it. Germline V gene sequence: CDR1 SQVTM, CDR2 ANQGSEA. The CDR3 extends over 13 amino acids. Here the CDR3 reads CSVESGQDTEAFF.

This chain links TRBV5-1 with TRBJ2-3; TCRdb's assignment of TRBD2 cannot be checked, as there is no DNA. CDR1 SGHRS and CDR2 YFSETQ come from the germline V gene. CDR3 length: 17 amino acids. The CDR3: CASSWGSSEPSTDTQYF.

The chain combines TRBV18 with TRBJ2-4; the TCRdb call, TRBD2, lacks DNA for checking. The germline gives CDR1 KGHSH, CDR2 LQKENI. The CDR3 has 15 residues. The CDR3 is CASSLELGLAGLQYF.

The rearrangement joins TRBV20-1 to TRBJ2-1; TCRdb's D call of TRBD1 is untestable without DNA. The CDR3 sequence is 17 residues long. CDR1 is DFQATT and CDR2 is SNEGSKA in the germline V gene (reference sequence). CDR3 amino acids: CSASGSPSRGVGNEQFF.

V is TRBV6-5 and J is TRBJ2-1; TCRdb proposes TRBD1, but this gene call is untestable without DNA. The CDR3 is made up of 17 amino acids. Germline CDR1 reads MNHEY; CDR2 reads SVGAGI. The CDR3: CASSNRQGALSYNEQFF.

The chain links TRBV12-3 or TRBV12-4 to TRBJ1-2; TCRdb's assignment of TRBD1 cannot be checked, as there is no DNA. CDR3 length: 13 amino acids. The CDR3 loop is CASRQGYDYGYTF.

The gene calls are TRBV28 and TRBJ2-2. The germline CDR1 and CDR2 sequences are MDHEN and SYDVKM. The CDR3 spans 17 residues. The CDR3 protein is CASTFAYLGSNTGELFF.

This CDR3 is CASSGAGTSPGELFF. The chain recombines TRBV19 with TRBJ2-2; the D call of TRBD2 rests on TCRdb alone, since no DNA is present to check it. CDR1 and CDR2 from the germline V gene are LNHDA and SQIVND (reference sequence). This CDR3 has 15 residues.

The V gene is TRBV5-1, the J gene TRBJ2-5. This CDR3 is built from 16 residues. CDR1 and CDR2 from the germline V gene are SGHRS and YFSETQ. CDR3 sequence reads: CASSLWTTSTQETQYF.

This CDR3 reads CASSSLAGGSNEQFF. The chain links TRBV7-6 to TRBJ2-1; the TRBD2 assignment by TCRdb is unverifiable without DNA. The CDR3 has 15 amino acids. The germline CDR1 and CDR2 sequences are SGHVS and FNYEAQ.

The chain links TRBV11-1 to TRBJ2-1; absent DNA, TCRdb's TRBD2 call cannot be checked. Germline V gives CDR1 SGHAT, CDR2 FQDESV (reference sequence). The CDR3 runs to 15 residues. The CDR3 loop is CASSPGLLSSDEQFF.

The chain combines TRBV5-4 with TRBJ2-7. The CDR3 contains 13 residues. CDR1 SGHNT and CDR2 YYREEE come from the germline V gene (reference sequence). CDR3 loop: CASSLGVSYEQYF.

V gene TRBV20-1 combines with J gene TRBJ2-3. The CDR3 consists of 13 residues. Germline V gene data show CDR1 as DFQATT and CDR2 as SNEGSKA (reference sequence). CDR3 region: CSALRTVEDTQYF.

The CDR3 sequence is CASSTLTGDDEQFF. The rearrangement uses TRBV18 and TRBJ2-1; no DNA is available, so the TRBD1 call from TCRdb remains unchecked. Per germline, CDR1 KGHSH and CDR2 LQKENI. This CDR3 has 14 residues.

This sequence joins TRBV12-3 or TRBV12-4 and TRBJ2-1; with no DNA, the TCRdb D assignment of TRBD2 cannot be verified. The CDR3 is 17 residues long. CDR3 region: CASSPPLSSGINNEQFF.

Here the CDR3 reads CASSVDRGNTIYF. This chain links TRBV6-6 with TRBJ1-3; lacking DNA, the TRBD1 call made by TCRdb goes unchecked. CDR1 and CDR2 from the germline V gene are MNHNY and SVGAGI (reference sequence). The length of the CDR3 is 13 residues.

The gene calls are TRBV6-5 and TRBJ2-1; with no DNA, the TCRdb D assignment of TRBD2 cannot be verified. Germline V CDR1 and CDR2: MNHEY, SVGAGI. The CDR3 totals 15 residues. The CDR3 reads CASSYGTSGYNEQFF.

The rearrangement links TRBV6-5 to TRBJ2-3; TCRdb returns TRBD1, unconfirmable since there is no DNA. This CDR3 region has 17 residues. Germline CDR1 is MNHEY and CDR2 is SVGAGI. The CDR3 spells CASSYRPTGRRTDTQYF.

The gene calls are TRBV25-1 and TRBJ2-3; as DNA is missing, the TRBD1 call by TCRdb cannot be tested. Germline CDR1 MGHDK, CDR2 SYGVNS. The CDR3 totals 15 residues. The CDR3 is CASRRGQDSTDTQYF.